This entry is about one T cell receptor (beta chain). The CDR3 has 14 residues. J gave up 5 bases and V 6 bases, and 9 bases lay outside the gene matches. CDR1 and CDR2 from the germline V gene are MNHEY and SVGAGI. The sample is drawn from a study of blood T cell repertoires in COVID-19. Whole-study context: The origin of the acute and convalescent COVID-19 samples was the United States, Italy and Spain. Sample material is recorded as cDNA or gDNA derived from T cells, B-cell-depleted T cells, or PBMCs.

Original processing notes: Reference gene primer amplification gave nucleated cell count estimates. The table came from immunoSEQ multiplex PCR; TCRdb's copy has only in-frame clones and leaves some out. V, J and clone size derive from that table, while D and trimming were established from the DNA sequence. The repertoire holds about 110,000 clones, with 85% as singletons. This TCR was recovered from a man aged 50-60 years with acute or convalescent COVID-19. The genes are TRBV6-5 and TRBJ1-2; the match to TRBD1 covers 7 bases. The source material was peripheral blood. CDR3 sequence: CASRSTGVVYGYTF. The CDR3 nucleotides are TGTGCCAGCAGATCCACAGGGGTAGTTTATGGCTACACCTTC.